Each of the 5 T cell receptor beta chains below was sequenced from the same sample in a study of CD8 T cells in ankylosing spondylitis. These receptors' targets are unknown. MiXCR, applied by TCRdb to the 5' RACE reads, yields one record per CDR3 protein. The sample has 450,000 to 550,000 distinct CDR3 sequences, 5.3% seen once. Study-level points and caveats: A TCR beta motif of several highly homologous variants seemed to mark ankylosing spondylitis blood.

Sequences were obtained from blood, either unsorted or a sorted T cell fraction (not recorded which). These receptors came from a male donor with ankylosing spondylitis.

This clonotype was seen many times. The V call is TRBV20-1, the J call TRBJ2-5; TRBD2 agrees at 12 bases. Germline assignment: CDR1 DFQATT and CDR2 SNEGSKA (reference sequence). The V and J ends lost 2 bases and 4 bases, in that order; junction bases with no gene match: 17. The CDR3 extends over 19 amino acids. CDR3 in amino acids: CSARPASLAGGLRPETQYF. The CDR3 DNA sequence: TGCAGTGCTAGACCCGCTTCACTAGCGGGAGGCCTCCGACCAGAGACCCAGTACTTC.

This clonotype has a count of ten or more. The rearrangement links TRBV6-5 to TRBJ2-3, with 8 bases identical to TRBD2. J lost 3 bases, V lost 2 bases, and 7 bases had no gene match. Germline V gene sequence: CDR1 MNHEY, CDR2 SVGAGI. The CDR3 totals 16 residues. The CDR3: CASSYLRTSRTDTQYF. CDR3 sequence (DNA): TGTGCCAGCAGTTACCTCAGGACTAGCAGAACAGATACGCAGTATTTT.

This clonotype has ten or more counts. One junction end does not reproduce the germline sequence, and a read error may be involved. This chain connects TRBV15 to TRBJ1-1; 11 nucleotides match TRBD1. This CDR3 is built from 12 residues. Germline assignment: CDR1 LNHNV and CDR2 YYDKDF (reference sequence). The CDR3: CRDRGSLTEAFF. CDR3 nucleotides: TGCCGGGACAGGGGGAGTCTCACTGAAGCTTTCTTT.

This clonotype showed up many times. The chain employs TRBV20-1 and TRBJ2-5; TRBD1 might be the D (5 bases). Trimming stripped 5 bases from V and 5 bases from J, with 15 bases between. This CDR3 comprises 13 residues. CDR1 and CDR2 (germline): DFQATT, SNEGSKA (reference sequence). In DNA, the CDR3 is TGCAGTGCTGTGGGGCTTATAGGGGAGACCCAGTACTTC. Its protein is CSAVGLIGETQYF.

Many counts were recorded for this clonotype. V and J are TRBV29-1 and TRBJ2-5; possibly TRBD1 for D (5 bases). Per germline, CDR1 SQVTM and CDR2 ANQGSEA. There are 12 residues in the CDR3. The germline V and J ends were trimmed by 5 bases and 4 bases, with 11 bases remaining between them. In DNA, the CDR3 is TGCAGCGTTAGTAGGGGCTCAGAGACCCAGTACTTC. Amino acids: CSVSRGSETQYF.